This T cell receptor beta chain was captured by sequencing in a study of cytomegalovirus exposure and HLA in healthy donors. The PCR had 60 Vbeta and 13 Jbeta primers. Data came from immunoSEQ multiplex PCR; TCRdb stores just in-frame clones and leaves some out. The data show around 120,000 clones, around 60% seen once. Remarks on this clone: The target antigen is unknown.

Looked up from germline, CDR1 is MNHEY and CDR2 is SVGAGI. The CDR3 covers 15 residues. Losses at the gene ends were 0 bases for V and 5 bases for J; bases not matched to a gene: 4. Whole-study findings and limits: A previous analysis found most TCR beta V segments productive roughly 87% or roughly 30% of the time. HLA-A and HLA-B allele assignments for most subjects were reportedly predicted accurately using TCR beta sequences.

This receptor was obtained from a woman aged 40 to 50 in good health and CMV-seropositive. J is TRBJ2-7 and V is TRBV6-5; 10 nucleotides line up with TRBD2. Material for sequencing was PBMCs. The CDR3 DNA reads TGTGCCAGCAGTTACTCGCCTAGCGGGAGTGACGAGCAGTACTTC. Encoded protein: CASSYSPSGSDEQYF.